The sequence of this T cell receptor (beta chain) was determined in a study of cytomegalovirus exposure and HLA in healthy donors listed by TCRdb under 2017. Background on the whole study: In an earlier analysis of 587 of the donors, 276 Gb of sequence data and some 100 million unique TCR beta sequences from about 179 million T cells were reported. About 300 gigabases of sequencing data and 80 million or so unique TCR sequences were included in an early release covering around 650 HLA-typed donors. Of the roughly 390 genotyped donors, 65% to 90% fell in the genetic ancestry cluster associated with self-reported Caucasian donors. The aim of the study was to test whether cataloging public T cell receptors could identify signatures of past pathogen exposure. The study used immunosequencing to profile the T cell repertoires of approximately 690 subjects and linked those repertoires to cytomegalovirus serostatus. In addition to the first cohort of roughly 700 subjects, a separate validation cohort of around 110 different subjects was used. High-throughput TCR immunosequencing, statistical association of individual TCRs with disease status, and machine learning were combined to predict cytomegalovirus infection status. A later analysis re-analyzed previously published TCR beta repertoires from 666 donors and added high-resolution HLA genotyping to study TCR occurrence patterns. Rather than drawing on any new phenotypic data, the later analysis identified candidate immune exposures from TCR beta sequences and the way those sequences occurred across donors. In an earlier analysis of a few hundred of the donors, high-throughput TCR beta sequencing was used to judge whether each TCR beta V gene segment behaved as functional or pseudogenic. Donor age, sex, ethnicity and CMV serostatus were compiled alongside the repertoire data. A later genetic analysis took genome-wide SNP genotypes for about 65% of the roughly 670 donors and used that subset as a discovery cohort. Every repertoire in the discovery cohort had been generated on one and the same sequencing platform. Both class I and class II loci were covered by HLA typing, at four-digit resolution. The number of typed donors differed by locus: 629-630 for A, B, C, DRB1 and DQB1; approximately 520 for DQA1; over 600 for DPA1; and around 450 for DPB1. Because of strong linkage in the cohort, roughly five DR-DQ haplotypes were treated as single units for association and clustering. Among about 410 genotyped donors of the cohort, an average of about 240,000 unique TCR beta nucleotide sequences was sequenced per donor, of which about 19% were non-productive. Overall study outcomes, separate from this receptor: The classifier was reported to diagnose cytomegalovirus status with high specificity and sensitivity in both the original cohort and the validation cohort. A later analysis associated about 16,000 TCR beta sequences with specific HLA alleles at a false discovery rate of 0.05. In the study, about 150 TCR beta chains were listed as associated with cytomegalovirus. A later genetic analysis associated a missense DCLRE1C variant with V-gene and J-gene trimming of TCR beta chains, and an independent cohort replicated the association. The presence/absence analyses assumed that sequencing depth was roughly uniform across donors, and that assumption may not be true. A later analysis found that most CMV-associated TCR beta chains appeared HLA-restricted, with HLA associations seemingly driven largely by CMV exposure. In vitro tests confirmed that a few of the cytomegalovirus-associated TCR beta chains recognize cytomegalovirus antigens. CMV serostatus was the only immune exposure information available for the cohort. About 15 rarely observed V segments, including chromosome 9 orphons, were excluded from the earlier analysis of approximately 500 of the donors because counts were too low. In a later analysis, the rate of TCR association differed among HLA loci, with DRB1 alleles having the most associated TCRs and HLA-C alleles having the fewest. A further reported finding was that TCR beta sequences accurately predicted the HLA-A and HLA-B alleles for most subjects in the first cohort. Correlated functional status among segregating V segments might be attributable to linkage disequilibrium, but an unknown experimental factor could not be ruled out. The 87-base-pair reads could not distinguish some IMGT-functional V segments, including TRBV6-2 and TRBV6-3, so those segments were excluded. According to the authors, the approach could potentially be generalized to other disease states and immunological phenotypes. Compared with equally common non-associated chains, HLA-associated TCR beta chains in a later analysis were more clonally expanded and had lower generation probabilities. A later genetic analysis reported fewer N-insertions in productive TCRs among donors in an Asian-associated ancestry cluster than the approximately 700-donor mean. Most TCR sequences were observed very rarely across donors, whereas some public TCRs were present in many individuals. In a later analysis, several top co-occurrence clusters were reported to appear linked to parvovirus B19, influenza, CMV and Epstein-Barr virus. The sequencing pipeline was judged likely to have produced a cluster of highly shared sequence variants as a technical artifact. When HLA alleles, especially DR and DQ, strongly co-occurred, attributing TCR associations to individual alleles was difficult. Only TCR beta chains were sequenced in this cohort, and the absence of alpha or paired-chain data limited detectable features. An earlier analysis of around 600 of the donors showed that most TCR beta V segments appeared in productive rearrangements either about 90% or about 30% of the time, which broadly matched IMGT annotations. Because HLA typing was missing for some donors at each locus, association tests included only the typed subset.

V is clipped by 10 bases and J by 4 bases, and the sequence between their germline boundaries is 20 bases long. CDR1 and CDR2, per the germline V gene, are SNHLY and FYNNEI. CDR3 length: 16 amino acids, cysteine to phenylalanine. Only the CDR3 portion is preserved as DNA: 48 bases, with reading frame beginning at the first base. As for this clone: What this receptor recognizes is not known. No per-base quality is available; no much larger clone lies one base away.

The library was made by the immunoSEQ multiplex PCR assay. The multiplex PCR relied on a mix of 60 forward primers for TCR Vbeta segments and 13 reverse primers for TCR Jbeta segments. The CDR3 region of rearranged TCR beta genes was amplified from genomic DNA by a multiplex PCR assay. The amplified TCR beta libraries were sequenced on the Illumina HiSeq System as 87-base-pair reads. As for the authors' bioinformatics: A later analysis counted 65 million to 90 million unique TCR beta chains across the 700 or so repertoires, and 9 million to 14 million of these chains were shared by at least two donors. To remove PCR and sequencing errors, raw reads were error-corrected and collapsed into unique sequences using a nearest-neighbor algorithm that merged closely related sequences. To assign V, D and J gene segments, CDR3 sequences were aligned to IMGT reference sequences. For a sequence to be retained, at least a six-nucleotide match to both a V gene segment and a J gene segment was required. A rearrangement was called productive if the CDR3 had no stop codons and remained in frame with V and J, and every other rearrangement was called non-productive. CDR3 was defined according to IMGT convention as the region running from the second conserved V-encoded cysteine to the conserved J-encoded phenylalanine. Sequences without an unambiguous match to a single V gene segment were excluded from the earlier analysis of about 630 of the donors. In an earlier analysis of 587 of the donors, a V segment was called functional when productive rearrangements were above 56.7%, and segregating when the standard deviation between donors exceeded 5%. To diagnose cytomegalovirus status from the catalog of TCR beta chain sequences, a statistical classification framework was built. In a later analysis, TCR nucleotide sequences were compared against IMGT/GENE-DB human TR gene sequences so that V and J genes could be assigned. A later analysis assigned CDR3 sequences and most-parsimonious VDJ recombination scenarios with the TCRdist pipeline. In a later analysis, each TCR beta chain was defined by its CDR3 amino acid sequence together with its V-gene family, and reads lacking a unique V-gene family were excluded. To address suspected cross-contamination and a sequencing artifact, a later analysis removed approximately 590 highly shared, low-generation-probability nucleotide sequences. A later analysis calculated a clonal expansion index for each public chain from normalized within-repertoire ranks of inferred template counts. In a later analysis, generation probabilities were computed with a VDJ recombination model fitted to out-of-frame rearrangements, and the resulting probabilities were checked against IGoR. In a later analysis, hypergeometric tests were used to score TCR-TCR, TCR-HLA and TCR-CMV co-occurrence, with a repertoire-size bias correction applied to TCR pairs. False discovery rates were estimated in a later analysis by permuting HLA or CMV assignments 20 times. A later analysis grouped co-occurring TCRs with DBSCAN, adding TCRdist sequence similarity when clustering within HLA-allele-positive subsets. Repertoires with fewer than 30,000 or more than 120,000 public chains were left out of co-occurrence clustering, as were roughly five repertoires with anomalous nucleotide sharing. TCRdb stores this immuneACCESS table with in-frame sequences only. Part of the clones is absent; in the studies checked, under half of the shortfall reflects unresolved V genes, and no reason is known for the rest. V and J calls and clone size are those listed in that table; D and trimming were worked out from the DNA. This sample lists about 160,000 clones; over 75% were detected once. The ten most abundant clones make up 1% to 1.5% of the sample.

The cohort was made up of 666 healthy bone marrow donors. Cohort members were all nominally healthy when sampled, although unrecorded immune exposures were likely present. The donor was CMV seropositive and belonged to the group of some 290 seropositive cohort members. A peripheral blood sample was provided by each donor, and peripheral blood mononuclear cells were used for TCR beta sequencing. Genomic DNA extraction from the blood cell samples was performed with the Qiagen DNeasy Blood Extraction Kit. The sample consisted of PBMCs. The TCR was taken from a middle-aged man in good health and CMV-seropositive. The V and J genes are TRBV2 and TRBJ1-6; no D gene is confidently identified. The nucleotide sequence reads TGTGCCACCAAGAGGGCAGGAGGGCTTTATAATTCACCCCTCCACTTT. The encoded protein is CATKRAGGLYNSPLHF.